This T cell receptor (beta chain) appears in the sequencing data of a study of response to subunit inactivated influenza vaccine. Looked up from germline, CDR1 is LGHNA and CDR2 is YNFKEQ. This CDR3 spans 17 amino acids. Germline trimming cut 0 bases from V and 7 bases from J; bases unmatched to any gene: 11. TCRdb used MiXCR to reprocess the RT-PCR reads, holding one entry per CDR3 protein. The sample records 200,000 to 300,000 distinct CDR3 sequences, 10% to 15% being singletons. This clonotype has only a few counts. This chain uses TRBV4-2 with TRBJ2-1; TRBD1 agrees at 8 bases. Sequencing was performed on non-naive T cells sorted from PBMCs, taken approximately 15 days before vaccination. The sequence derives from a man aged 50 to 59 who received an inactivated influenza vaccine. In DNA, the CDR3 is TGTGCCAGCAGCCAAGATTTAGCGAGGACAGGGAGGAATGAGCAGTTCTTC. This gives the protein CASSQDLARTGRNEQFF.